Below, 32 T cell receptor beta chains from the same sample are listed, as sequenced in a study of Graves' ophthalmopathy and Graves' hyperthyroidism. For repertoire sequencing, the TCR beta CDR3 regions were amplified from RNA transcripts. An opening RT-PCR round employed HTBI primers and preceded a second-round multiplex PCR. TCRdb fed the multiplex PCR reads into MiXCR, producing one record per CDR3 protein. The table has about 1.1 million distinct CDR3 sequences, 36% seen once. Material: peripheral blood or thyroid tissue (not recorded which). The receptors here all came from an adult man with Graves' hyperthyroidism.

The chain carries TRBV10-1 and TRBJ1-1, with 8 bases matching TRBD1. This CDR3 region has 17 residues. Losses at the gene ends were 3 bases for V and 1 base for J; bases not matched to a gene: 10. CDR1 is WNHNN and CDR2 is SYGVQD in the germline V gene (reference sequence). The CDR3 DNA reads as TGCGCCAGCAGTGATGATACACCCAGGGGGCCGAACACTGAAGCTTTCTTT. Encoded protein: CASSDDTPRGPNTEAFF.

This clonotype was counted many times. The chain employs TRBV19 and TRBJ1-2, with D hard to call. V was cut by 6 bases and J by 6 bases, with 11 bases left in between. CDR3 length: 12 amino acids. CDR1 LNHDA and CDR2 SQIVND come from the germline V gene (reference sequence). This chain's CDR3 is CASSPNGHGYTF. The CDR3, as DNA: TGTGCCAGTAGCCCGAACGGACATGGCTACACCTTC. The whole variable domain, filled in from reference TRBV19 and TRBJ1-2, reads DGGITQSPKYLFRKEGQNVTLSCEQNLNHDAMYWYRQDPGQGLRLIYYSQIVNDFQKGDIAEGYSVSREKKESFPLTVTSAQKNPTAFYLCASSPNGHGYTFGSGTRLTVV.

About this clonotype itself: Given a much more abundant clone one base away, this may be a read error. V gene TRBV2 combines with J gene TRBJ2-2; 7 bases line up with TRBD1. After removal of 11 bases from V and 4 bases from J, the junction contained 7 bases not matched to a gene. This CDR3 contains 13 residues. CDR1 SNHLY and CDR2 FYNNEI come from the germline V gene. Here the CDR3 reads CAGHRDSTGELFF. DNA for the CDR3: TGTGCCGGTCACCGGGACAGCACCGGGGAGCTGTTTTTT.

The table lists this clonotype with many counts. The V call is TRBV20-1, the J call TRBJ1-2; possible D gene TRBD1, 5 bases. Deletions cut 6 bases from V and 5 bases from J, with 13 bases between. The CDR3 is 12 amino acids. Per the germline V gene, CDR1 is DFQATT and CDR2 is SNEGSKA (reference sequence). The CDR3 spells CSARQKTYGYTF. CDR3 coding DNA: TGCAGTGCCAGACAGAAAACGTATGGCTACACCTTC.

This clonotype has ten or more counts. The rearrangement links TRBV7-2 to TRBJ2-2; 9 positions agree with TRBD1. This CDR3 spans 15 amino acids. Trimming took 5 bases from V and 4 from J; bases not matched to a gene: 5. CDR1 is SGHTA and CDR2 is FQGNSA in the germline V gene. CDR3 amino acids: CASSVDRGITGELFF. The CDR3 region has the DNA TGTGCCAGCAGCGTCGACAGGGGGATCACCGGGGAGCTGTTTTTT.

This clonotype occurred a few times. V is TRBV6-5 and J is TRBJ1-6, with D possibly TRBD1 on 5 matching bases. This CDR3 is 16 amino acids long. Germline V gives CDR1 MNHEY, CDR2 SVGAGI. The V end lost 4 bases, the J end lost 9 bases, and 19 bases lay between the germline ends. The CDR3: CASSLSLGVLASPLHF. The CDR3 bases are TGTGCCAGCAGTTTATCGCTGGGGGTTCTCGCTTCACCCCTCCACTTT.

This clonotype was detected only a few times. The chain recombines TRBV7-8 with TRBJ2-7, with 8 bases identical to TRBD1. Germline-derived CDR1 and CDR2 are SGHVS and FQNEAQ. CDR3 length equals 15 residues. Trimming cost V 4 bases and J 0 bases; bases outside gene matches: 5. In DNA, the CDR3 is TGTGCCAGCAGCTATCACAGGGGGAGCTCCTACGAGCAGTACTTC. Its translation: CASSYHRGSSYEQYF.

The V call is TRBV11-2, the J call TRBJ2-5, with 11 bases fitting TRBD1. The CDR3 extends over 17 amino acids. Per the germline V gene, CDR1 is SGHAT and CDR2 is FQNNGV. The trim removed 5 bases at V and 9 bases at J, leaving 17 bases unmatched. The CDR3 sequence is CASSTPGQGVLGRAQYF. CDR3 DNA: TGTGCCAGCAGCACGCCGGGACAGGGGGTACTCGGGCGGGCCCAGTACTTC.

The chain has TRBV7-2 and TRBJ2-5, with 9 bases aligning to TRBD2. Germline lookup yields CDR1 SGHTA and CDR2 FQGNSA. V dropped 6 bases and J dropped 7; count of bases not matched to a gene: 15. The CDR3 extends over 16 amino acids. CDR3 bases: TGTGCCAGCAGTTCGGACGGCGGGGGGGCCTTAGCGACCCAGTACTTC. It translates to CASSSDGGGALATQYF. Using reference TRBV7-2 and TRBJ2-5 for the parts outside the CDR3, the full variable domain is GAGVSQSPSNKVTEKGKDVELRCDPISGHTALYWYRQSLGQGLEFLIYFQGNSAPDKSGLPSDRFSAERTGGSVSTLTIQRTQQEDSAVYLCASSSDGGGALATQYFGPGTRLLVL.

This clonotype was counted a single time. The chain joins TRBV19 to TRBJ2-2, with TRBD2 as a possible D gene (6 bases). V lost 4 bases, J lost 1 base, and 13 bases lay in between. CDR1 and CDR2 from the germline V gene are LNHDA and SQIVND (reference sequence). The CDR3 is 16 amino acids. The CDR3 DNA sequence: TGTGCCAGTAGTACTCCCCGGCGGGAGAACACCGGGGAGCTGTTTTTT. As protein: CASSTPRRENTGELFF.

This rearrangement joins TRBV29-1 to TRBJ1-3, with a weak D call TRBD1 (6 bases). Trimming took 0 bases from V and 3 from J, leaving 9 bases between them. The CDR3 sequence is 14 residues long. Looked up from germline, CDR1 is SQVTM and CDR2 is ANQGSEA. This CDR3 reads CSVEDRGLGNTIYF. CDR3 sequence (DNA): TGCAGCGTTGAAGATCGGGGGCTTGGAAACACCATATATTTT.

The chain has TRBV20-1 and TRBJ1-3; 8 bases line up with TRBD1. The CDR3 has 14 amino acids. V lost 6 bases to trimming and J lost 2 bases; unmatched junction nucleotides: 6. Germline V gene data show CDR1 as DFQATT and CDR2 as SNEGSKA (reference sequence). The CDR3 nucleotides read TGCAGTGCACTCGGACAGGGCGCTGGAAACACCATATATTTT. It is translated as CSALGQGAGNTIYF.

This clonotype has only a few counts. Just one base apart from a much larger clone, this may be a read error. The V and J genes are TRBV10-3 and TRBJ2-5, with 7 bases fitting TRBD2. Germline CDR1 ENHRY, CDR2 SYGVKD. Trimming at V came to 3 bases and at J to 2 bases, leaving 3 bases not matched to a gene. The length of the CDR3 is 14 residues. The CDR3 is CAISDTSAQETQYF. CDR3 in DNA: TGTGCCATCAGTGATACTAGCGCACAAGAGACCCAGTACTTC.

V and J are TRBV7-9 and TRBJ1-2, with D possibly being TRBD1 (6 bases). The CDR3 is 15 residues long. The V gene's germline CDR1 is SEHNR and CDR2 FQNEAQ (reference sequence). Deletions cut 5 bases from V and 0 bases from J, with 13 bases between. The CDR3 DNA reads TGTGCCAGCAGCAATCCGGGACACCCTAACTATGGCTACACCTTC. Translating gives CASSNPGHPNYGYTF.

This chain links TRBV10-3 with TRBJ1-1; tentatively, D is TRBD1 (5 bases). CDR3 length equals 14 residues. The V gene's germline CDR1 is ENHRY and CDR2 SYGVKD. Trimming took 3 bases from V and 5 from J, leaving 13 bases between them. The chain's CDR3 is CAISDRGVWTEAFF. DNA for the CDR3: TGTGCCATCAGTGATCGGGGGGTTTGGACTGAAGCTTTCTTT.

This clonotype was recorded only once. This chain uses TRBV15 with TRBJ2-5; TRBD1 matches at 9 bases. Germline V lookup: CDR1 LNHNV, CDR2 YYDKDF (reference sequence). The CDR3 extends over 16 amino acids. After removal of 2 bases from V and 2 bases from J, the junction contained 6 bases not matched to a gene. The CDR3 nucleotides read TGTGCCACCAGCAGATCGGACAGGGGCAGTCAAGAGACCCAGTACTTC. Amino acid sequence: CATSRSDRGSQETQYF.

Comment on this clonotype: One end of the junction fails to match germline, which may point to a read error. CDR3: CASSQPVQTLHF. The CDR3 DNA reads as TGTGCCAGCAGTCAACCTGTTCAAACCCTCCACTTT. V and J are TRBV10-3 and TRBJ1-6; D gene uncertain. The CDR3 runs to 12 residues. Germline V lookup: CDR1 ENHRY, CDR2 SYGVKD.

This clonotype was detected only a few times. This chain links TRBV7-8 with TRBJ2-2; 13 bases match TRBD2. The junction had 5 bases not matched to a gene; V was cut back by 5 bases and J by 2 bases. Germline CDR1 and CDR2: SGHVS and FQNEAQ. The CDR3 covers 17 residues. This CDR3 reads CASSALAGGFNTGELFF. The CDR3 nucleotides are TGTGCCAGCAGCGCACTAGCGGGGGGGTTCAACACCGGGGAGCTGTTTTTT.

The V and J genes are TRBV9 and TRBJ1-2, with D maybe TRBD1 (5 bases). Deletions cut 5 bases from V and 8 bases from J, with 19 bases between. CDR3 length equals 14 residues. The germline gives CDR1 SGDLS, CDR2 YYNGEE. The CDR3 nucleotides read TGTGCCAGCAGTTTCGGACGGCCCGGGGGAGGCTACACCTTC. Encoded protein: CASSFGRPGGGYTF.

This clonotype was seen at least ten times. The rearrangement joins TRBV10-3 to TRBJ2-5, with 11 bases that match TRBD2. The CDR3 is made up of 15 amino acids. The V gene's germline CDR1 is ENHRY and CDR2 SYGVKD. J gave up 2 bases and V 6 bases, and 5 bases lay outside the gene matches. As DNA, the CDR3 is TGTGCCATCAGGGGGACTAGCGGTACTCAAGAGACCCAGTACTTC. It encodes CAIRGTSGTQETQYF.

This clonotype came up many times. This sequence joins TRBV5-5 and TRBJ1-5; 7 positions agree with TRBD1. V was clipped by 1 base and J by 5 bases; unmatched bases: 3. The CDR3 is 14 residues long. The V gene's germline CDR1 is SGHKS and CDR2 YYEKEE (reference sequence). The CDR3 nucleotides are TGTGCCAGCAGCTTGAGACAGGGAGATCAGCCCCAGCATTTT. Its protein product is CASSLRQGDQPQHF.

This clonotype was counted ten times or more. The chain couples TRBV7-8 to TRBJ1-5, with D uncertain. Trimming removed 5 bases at V and 3 bases at J, with 11 bases between. The CDR3 covers 14 residues. Germline loops: CDR1 SGHVS, CDR2 FQNEAQ. The CDR3 sequence is CASSPSQHNQPQHF. The DNA of the CDR3 is TGTGCCAGCAGCCCATCGCAACACAATCAGCCCCAGCATTTT. The whole variable domain, filled in from reference TRBV7-8 and TRBJ1-5, reads GAGVSQSPRYKVAKRGQDVALRCDPISGHVSLFWYQQALGQGPEFLTYFQNEAQLDKSGLPSDRFFAERPEGSVSTLKIQRTQQEDSAVYLCASSPSQHNQPQHFGDGTRLSIL.

Comment on this clonotype: Given a much more abundant clone one base away, this may be a read error. The conserved phenylalanine or tryptophan is not found at the CDR3 terminus, so this likely reflects a read error. The chain combines TRBV7-9 with TRBJ1-1; D not resolved. Trimming pared 3 bases from V and 11 bases from J, leaving 13 bases between. CDR1 and CDR2 from the germline V gene are SEHNR and FQNEAQ (reference sequence). The CDR3 has 12 residues. The CDR3 sequence is CASSLGRVDAFS. DNA of the CDR3: TGTGCCAGCAGCTTGGGAAGGGTGGACGCTTTCTCT.

This clonotype was found many times. V and J are TRBV10-3 and TRBJ2-7; no clear D. Germline-derived CDR1 and CDR2 are ENHRY and SYGVKD. Trimming shortened V by 5 bases and J by 0 bases, and 11 bases separated the two germline ends. The CDR3 sequence is 14 residues long. This CDR3 is CAISRADLSYEQYF. The CDR3 DNA reads as TGTGCCATCAGTCGGGCGGACCTCTCCTACGAGCAGTACTTC.

Ten or more counts support this clonotype. The V gene is TRBV20-1, the J gene TRBJ1-1; D remains unclear. This CDR3 contains 15 residues. Trimming removed 3 bases at V and 1 base at J, with 15 bases between. CDR1 and CDR2 from the germline V gene are DFQATT and SNEGSKA (reference sequence). The CDR3 region has the DNA TGCAGTGCTAGTTCCTTGGCGGACTCGAACACTGAAGCTTTCTTT. Translated: CSASSLADSNTEAFF.

This clonotype was observed a handful of times. The chain recombines TRBV20-1 with TRBJ1-6, with no clear D. V was trimmed by 2 bases and J by 9 bases, leaving 14 bases between them. Germline assignment: CDR1 DFQATT and CDR2 SNEGSKA (reference sequence). This CDR3 comprises 14 residues. The CDR3 region is CSARRRREGSPLHF. DNA for the CDR3: TGCAGTGCTAGACGAAGGAGGGAGGGTTCACCCCTCCACTTT.

There are many counts of this clonotype. This chain links TRBV10-2 with TRBJ1-2; D is possibly TRBD1 (5 bases). Germline values: CDR1 WSHSY, CDR2 SAAADI. The CDR3 sequence is 16 residues long. Trimming cost V 1 base and J 0 bases, with 12 bases left between them. CDR3: CASSELGQQANYGYTF. In nucleotides, the CDR3 is TGCGCCAGCAGTGAGTTGGGGCAGCAAGCTAACTATGGCTACACCTTC.

The chain uses TRBV5-6 and TRBJ2-7, with D perhaps matching TRBD1 (5 bases). Germline V gives CDR1 SGHDT, CDR2 YYEEEE. The CDR3 is 16 amino acids. Deletions cut 1 base from V and 3 bases from J, with 17 bases between. CDR3 amino acids: CASSLRPSRRGYEQYF. The CDR3 region has the DNA TGTGCCAGCAGCTTGAGGCCCAGCCGAAGGGGCTACGAGCAGTACTTC.

The table lists this clonotype with many counts. The CDR3 DNA is TGTGCCACCAGCAGAGCCCAGGGGTACGAGCAGTACTTC. This translates into CATSRAQGYEQYF. V and J are TRBV15 and TRBJ2-7; the D gene is possibly TRBD1 (6 bases). The CDR3 sequence is 13 residues long. From germline, CDR1 is LNHNV and CDR2 YYDKDF (reference sequence). V lost 1 base and J lost 4, with 8 bases in between.

A word on this clonotype: The junction differs from germline at one of its ends, possibly a read error. The rearrangement uses TRBV5-1 and TRBJ1-2; D possibly corresponds to TRBD1 (5 bases). CDR1 is SGHRS and CDR2 is YFSETQ in the germline V gene. The CDR3 sequence is 15 residues long. CDR3 amino acids: CASSLEPGTNYGYTF. CDR3 coding DNA: TGTGCCAGCAGCCTCGAACCAGGGACCAACTATGGCTACACCTTC.

This clonotype was detected ten times or more. The chain uses TRBV19 and TRBJ1-5; tentative D call: TRBD1 (5 bases). The CDR3 totals 18 residues. Germline-derived CDR1 and CDR2 are LNHDA and SQIVND (reference sequence). Trimming cost V 3 bases and J 3 bases, with 21 bases left between them. The DNA for the CDR3 is TGTGCCAGTAGTATGTCCCGAGGGACTCCAGGTACCAATCAGCCCCAGCATTTT. Protein sequence: CASSMSRGTPGTNQPQHF.

This clonotype was counted between two and nine times. The chain links TRBV20-1 to TRBJ1-2, with D perhaps TRBD1 (6 bases). The germline V gene has CDR1 DFQATT and CDR2 SNEGSKA (reference sequence). The length of the CDR3 is 14 residues. The V end lost 3 bases, the J end lost 2 bases, and 13 bases lay between the germline ends. The CDR3 DNA reads as TGCAGTGCTAGTGTGAGACAGGAAAACTATGGCTACACCTTC. Its protein product is CSASVRQENYGYTF.